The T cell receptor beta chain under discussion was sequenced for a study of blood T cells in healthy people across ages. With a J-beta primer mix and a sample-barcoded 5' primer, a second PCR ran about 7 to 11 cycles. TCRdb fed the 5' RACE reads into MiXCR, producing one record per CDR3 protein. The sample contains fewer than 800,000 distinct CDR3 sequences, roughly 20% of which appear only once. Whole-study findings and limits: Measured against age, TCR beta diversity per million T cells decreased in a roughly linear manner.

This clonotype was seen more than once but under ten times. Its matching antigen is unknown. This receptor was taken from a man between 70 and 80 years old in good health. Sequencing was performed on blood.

The CDR3, as DNA: TGTGCCAGCAGCCCCCTTGAGACTAGCGGCAATGAGCAGTTCTTC. Translated: CASSPLETSGNEQFF. The chain is built from TRBV7-9 and TRBJ2-1; TRBD2 aligns across 9 bases. CDR3 length: 15 residues. Germline lookup yields CDR1 SEHNR and CDR2 FQNEAQ (reference sequence). V was pared by 5 bases and J by 6 bases, with 8 bases of the junction left unmatched.